Sequencing of this T cell receptor (beta chain) was carried out in a study of long-term antiretroviral therapy in people with HIV. Sequencing relied on immunoSEQ assay v3.0, run at survey level. The protocol was immunoSEQ multiplex PCR, while the TCRdb copy is restricted to in-frame clones and leaves out a portion. The data show about 16,000 clones, approximately 81% seen once. By sample share, this clone is medium-sized (0.01 to 0.1%). Its antigen is still unknown. Germline assignment: CDR1 SGHVS and CDR2 FNYEAQ. This CDR3 has 15 amino acids. J gave up 2 bases and V 5 bases, and 4 bases lay outside the gene matches. General observations from the study: Diversity remained lower than transplant donor controls, even though it increased after ART. Within the repertoire, clones expanded before ART were dominant at all time points.

This chain links TRBV7-6 with TRBJ2-1, with 9 positions matching TRBD1. Sample: unsorted PBMCs, taken approximately 1.3 years before starting antiretroviral therapy. The TCR was taken from a man under 40 with HIV. The CDR3 here is CASSPGTGPYNEQFF. CDR3 in DNA: TGTGCCAGCAGCCCCGGGACAGGGCCCTACAATGAGCAGTTCTTC. Full variable domain (missing parts from reference TRBV7-6 and TRBJ2-1): GAGVSQSPRYKVTKRGQDVALRCDPISGHVSLYWYRQALGQGPEFLTYFNYEAQQDKSGLPNDRFSAERPEGSISTLTIQRTEQRDSAMYRCASSPGTGPYNEQFFGPGTRLTVL.